The source of this T cell receptor (beta chain) is a study of blood T cell repertoires in COVID-19. Germline V gene data show CDR1 as LNHDA and CDR2 as SQIVND (reference sequence). Trimming left V 4 bases short and J 7 bases short, with 14 bases between. The CDR3 loop spans 14 amino acids. TCRdb's table, derived via immunoSEQ multiplex PCR, lists solely in-frame clones and lacks some. The sample holds 200,000 to 250,000 clones, about nine tenths seen once. The chain joins TRBV19 to TRBJ1-5; no firm D call. This TCR was sampled from a woman aged 35 to 49 with acute COVID-19. The sample comprised PBMCs or T cells enriched from blood (not recorded which). The CDR3 DNA reads as TGTGCCAGTAGTACACTGGACTCTTTGCAGCCCCAGCATTTT. This translates into CASSTLDSLQPQHF.